Following are 2 T cell receptor beta chains from one sample sequenced in a study of OX40 agonist ivuxolimab in advanced cancers. TCRdb's table, derived via immunoSEQ multiplex PCR, lists solely in-frame clones and lacks some. The table shows about 92,000 clones, with 75% to 95% occurring only once. Sequencing used CD4+ or CD8+ T cells sorted from blood, obtained in a trial of the OX40 agonist ivuxolimab. Source of these receptors: an adult with an advanced solid tumor such as melanoma, head and neck, liver or kidney cancer.

The V and J genes are TRBV18 and TRBJ2-5, with D possibly TRBD2 on 6 matching bases. This CDR3 comprises 14 residues. Trimming shortened V by 3 bases and J by 1 base, and 9 bases separated the two germline ends. Germline V gives CDR1 KGHSH, CDR2 LQKENI. The CDR3: CASSPPGLQETQYF. CDR3 DNA: TGTGCCAGCTCACCCCCGGGACTCCAAGAGACCCAGTACTTC.

In its sample, this clone was seen once. The DNA for the CDR3 is TGTGCCAGCAGTTTATCCCAGGGTTTCGGGGAGCAGTACTTC. It encodes CASSLSQGFGEQYF. The rearrangement uses TRBV28 and TRBJ2-7, with a possible D match to TRBD1 (5 bases). The CDR3 is 14 residues long. The germline gives CDR1 MDHEN, CDR2 SYDVKM. V lost 1 base and J 7 bases, leaving 14 bases between the germline ends.